What follows are 25 T cell receptor beta chains derived from one specimen sequenced in a study of blood T cells in healthy people across ages. The authors ran a second PCR of 7 to 11 cycles using a sample-barcoded 5' primer and a J-beta primer mix. TCRdb recomputed calls from the 5' RACE reads with MiXCR, one row per CDR3 protein. Of 1.5 million to 2 million distinct CDR3 sequences in the sample, roughly 28% were seen once. The specimen was blood. These receptors came from a young woman in good health.

The table lists this clonotype with many counts. This chain uses TRBV12-3 or TRBV12-4 with TRBJ1-4; 7 nucleotides line up with TRBD1. The CDR3 loop spans 14 amino acids. With V trimmed by 6 bases and J by 5 bases, 6 bases remained unmatched. The CDR3 sequence: CASRPGTDNEKLFF. For the CDR3, the DNA is TGTGCCAGCAGACCCGGGACAGACAATGAAAAACTGTTTTTT.

This clonotype was detected once. The germline gene is not matched at one end of the junction; a read error may be the cause. The chain joins TRBV7-3 to TRBJ2-1; 13 nucleotides match TRBD2. The length of the CDR3 is 17 residues. CDR1 is SGHTA, CDR2 FQGTGA, per germline. The CDR3 spells CAGSRRLAGGTSNEQFF. DNA for the CDR3: TGTGCCGGCAGTCGTAGACTAGCGGGGGGCACTAGTAATGAGCAGTTCTTC.

This clonotype was picked up one time. The rearrangement joins TRBV10-3 to TRBJ2-1, with 9 bases matching TRBD1. After removal of 3 bases from V and 9 bases from J, the junction contained 3 bases not matched to a gene. The CDR3 sequence is 13 residues long. Germline assignment: CDR1 ENHRY and CDR2 SYGVKD. CDR3 protein: CAISEQGAGEQFF. The CDR3 nucleotides are TGTGCCATCAGTGAACAGGGGGCTGGTGAGCAGTTCTTC.

Ten or more counts support this clonotype. The chain carries TRBV6-5 and TRBJ2-7, with D possibly being TRBD1 (7 bases). Germline V gene lookup returns CDR1 MNHEY and CDR2 SVGAGI. The V and J ends lost 2 bases and 3 bases respectively, with 11 bases between them. This CDR3 contains 14 residues. In DNA form, the CDR3 reads TGTGCCAGCAGTTACGACAGGGAGGTCTACGAGCAGTACTTC. Amino acids: CASSYDREVYEQYF.

This clonotype was counted only a few times. The chain combines TRBV6-5 with TRBJ2-1; 7 positions match TRBD2. With 2 bases clipped from V and 6 bases from J, the junction kept 4 bases outside the gene matches. The CDR3 is 14 amino acids. Germline assignment: CDR1 MNHEY and CDR2 SVGAGI. This chain's CDR3 is CASSYGTKSNEQFF. The CDR3 DNA is TGTGCCAGCAGTTACGGGACTAAGAGCAATGAGCAGTTCTTC.

This clonotype was counted only a few times. The chain recombines TRBV2 with TRBJ1-1, with D unclear. Between the trimmed V and J ends, which lost 7 bases and 9 bases, there was a span of 12 bases. Germline CDR1 SNHLY, CDR2 FYNNEI. This CDR3 is 11 amino acids long. The CDR3 sequence: CASTPDTKAFF. The CDR3 nucleotides read TGTGCCAGCACCCCGGATACAAAAGCTTTCTTT. Using reference TRBV2 and TRBJ1-1 for the parts outside the CDR3, the full variable domain is EPEVTQTPSHQVTQMGQEVILRCVPISNHLYFYWYRQILGQKVEFLVSFYNNEISEKSEIFDDQFSVERPDGSNFTLKIRSTKLEDSAMYFCASTPDTKAFFGQGTRLTVV.

Concerning this clonotype itself: A read error may be the cause here, since a much bigger clone is one base away. The V and J genes are TRBV29-1 and TRBJ2-7; no clear D. The CDR3 sequence is 14 residues long. The V gene's germline CDR1 is SQVTM and CDR2 ANQGSEA. CDR3 amino acids: CSVALRLAHNERYF. The CDR3, as DNA: TGCAGCGTTGCCCTCAGATTGGCGCACAACGAGCGGTACTTC.

This clonotype was seen a handful of times. The chain recombines TRBV6-5 with TRBJ1-4; 8 bases line up with TRBD1. This CDR3 contains 14 residues. V was clipped by 4 bases and J by 11 bases; unmatched bases: 9. The germline CDR1 and CDR2 sequences are MNHEY and SVGAGI. CDR3 nucleotides: TGTGCCAGCAGTTCGCGGGACAGGATACCTAAACTGTTTTTT. As protein: CASSSRDRIPKLFF.

This clonotype was recorded at least ten times. The rearrangement links TRBV28 to TRBJ1-2; TRBD1 matches at 8 bases. There are 15 residues in the CDR3. Germline CDR1 MDHEN, CDR2 SYDVKM. V trimming: 4 bases; J trimming: 2 bases; junction bases outside the gene matches: 6. The CDR3 protein is CASSSTGTGNYGYTF. CDR3 bases: TGTGCCAGCAGTTCAACCGGGACAGGAAACTATGGCTACACCTTC.

As concerns this clonotype: Germline is not matched at one junction end, which may reflect a read error. The CDR3 DNA is TGTGCCAGCGGCTTATTGCTGGGACTAGCGGGAGTTGCAGATACGCAGTATTTT. This encodes CASGLLLGLAGVADTQYF. The chain has TRBV7-2 and TRBJ2-3; TRBD2 agrees at 14 bases. Germline V gives CDR1 SGHTA, CDR2 FQGNSA. The CDR3 totals 18 residues.

CDR3 in DNA: TGCAGCGTTGGGTTTAGGGGGTTGTCCTACGAGCAGTACTTC. Its protein is CSVGFRGLSYEQYF. The rearrangement uses TRBV29-1 and TRBJ2-5; a weak D match, TRBD1 (6 bases). The J call may be mistaken, given a closer DNA end match to TRBJ2-7. The CDR3 contains 14 residues. Germline V CDR1 and CDR2: SQVTM, ANQGSEA.

The chain joins TRBV3-1 to TRBJ1-2, with D possibly being TRBD1 (5 bases). V was pared by 0 bases and J by 7 bases, with 12 bases between. This CDR3 is 14 amino acids long. Germline assignment: CDR1 LGHDT and CDR2 YNNKEL (reference sequence). The CDR3 loop reads CASSQDWGEAGYTF. DNA of the CDR3: TGTGCCAGCAGCCAAGATTGGGGGGAGGCTGGCTACACCTTC.

J is TRBJ2-3 and V is TRBV2; the D gene is possibly TRBD2 (5 bases). Trimming took 1 base from V and 8 from J, leaving 13 bases between them. The germline V gene has CDR1 SNHLY and CDR2 FYNNEI. CDR3 length equals 14 residues. The CDR3 DNA sequence: TGTGCCAGCAGTGAAGGCGGACTGGAAGCTACGCAGTATTTT. Its translation is CASSEGGLEATQYF.

This clonotype came up a few times. V usage is TRBV5-4 and J usage is TRBJ2-7; 7 nucleotides match TRBD2. Germline V gene sequence: CDR1 SGHNT, CDR2 YYREEE (reference sequence). This CDR3 is 13 amino acids long. The trim removed 0 bases at V and 11 bases at J, leaving 8 bases unmatched. The chain's CDR3 is CASSLAGGSYEYF. CDR3 in DNA: TGTGCCAGCAGCTTGGCCGGGGGGTCCTACGAGTACTTC.

The gene calls are TRBV6-1 and TRBJ1-1, with D uncertain. Per the germline V gene, CDR1 is MNHNS and CDR2 is SASEGT. The CDR3 covers 13 residues. Deletions cut 0 bases from V and 8 bases from J, with 10 bases between. DNA of the CDR3: TGTGCCAGCAGTGAAGCGGGGTCCAGCGAAGCTTTCTTT. The encoded protein is CASSEAGSSEAFF.

The gene calls are TRBV9 and TRBJ1-5; D gene uncertain. This CDR3 has 14 amino acids. Germline CDR1 and CDR2: SGDLS and YYNGEE. Trimming removed 0 bases from V and 6 bases from J, with 10 bases in between. The CDR3 spells CASSVDLAPQPQHF. The CDR3 nucleotides are TGTGCCAGCAGCGTAGACCTGGCCCCTCAGCCCCAGCATTTT.

This chain links TRBV15 with TRBJ2-5, with unresolved D. The J call may be wrong; the DNA end is better matched by TRBJ2-1. The germline CDR1 and CDR2 sequences are LNHNV and YYDKDF (reference sequence). The CDR3 is 14 residues long. The CDR3 here is CATSRDAAEETQFF. The CDR3 nucleotides read TGTGCCACCAGCAGAGACGCTGCGGAAGAGACCCAGTTCTTC.

The chain joins TRBV18 to TRBJ2-1; D is uncertain. V dropped 0 bases and J dropped 8 bases, with 5 bases sitting between them. CDR1 and CDR2 (germline): KGHSH, LQKENI. The CDR3 is made up of 12 amino acids. This CDR3 is CASSPPDDEQFF. The CDR3, as DNA: TGTGCCAGCTCACCACCTGACGATGAGCAGTTCTTC.

The table lists this clonotype with a few counts. The chain combines TRBV5-1 with TRBJ1-1; maybe TRBD1 (5 bases). CDR1 and CDR2 from the germline V gene are SGHRS and YFSETQ. Trimming cost V 0 bases and J 5 bases, with 8 bases left between them. CDR3 length equals 13 residues. CDR3 coding DNA: TGCGCCAGCAGCTTGGAGGAGGGGACTGAAGCTTTCTTT. This codes for CASSLEEGTEAFF. Supplemented by reference TRBV5-1 and TRBJ1-1, the full variable domain reads KAGVTQTPRYLIKTRGQQVTLSCSPISGHRSVSWYQQTPGQGLQFLFEYFSETQRNKGNFPGRFSGRQFSNSRSEMNVSTLELGDSALYLCASSLEEGTEAFFGQGTRLTVV.

This clonotype has just a few counts. The chain links TRBV5-1 to TRBJ2-1; weak D call: TRBD2 (6 bases). V dropped 1 base and J dropped 3 bases, with 11 bases sitting between them. The CDR3 has 15 amino acids. Germline CDR1 SGHRS, CDR2 YFSETQ. CDR3 residues: CASSLSAGYYNEQFF. The CDR3 nucleotides are TGCGCCAGCAGCTTGAGCGCGGGGTACTACAATGAGCAGTTCTTC.

The chain couples TRBV5-1 to TRBJ2-7; TRBD1 matches at 7 bases. Germline CDR1 SGHRS, CDR2 YFSETQ. The CDR3 consists of 14 residues. With V trimmed by 0 bases and J by 3 bases, 3 bases remained unmatched. The CDR3 here is CASSLVRQGYEQYF. The CDR3 coding sequence is TGCGCCAGCAGCTTGGTTCGACAGGGCTACGAGCAGTACTTC. The entire variable domain, with the rest obtained from reference TRBV5-1 and TRBJ2-7, is as follows: KAGVTQTPRYLIKTRGQQVTLSCSPISGHRSVSWYQQTPGQGLQFLFEYFSETQRNKGNFPGRFSGRQFSNSRSEMNVSTLELGDSALYLCASSLVRQGYEQYFGPGTRLTVT.

This clonotype was observed a few times. The J gene is TRBJ1-2, the V gene TRBV24-1; no reliable D call. V was trimmed by 5 bases and J by 4 bases, leaving 16 bases between them. CDR3 length equals 15 residues. CDR1 KGHDR and CDR2 SFDVKD come from the germline V gene. CDR3 coding DNA: TGTGCCACCAGTGGGGGTGTGGCAGATGGCTATGGCTACACCTTC. Translation: CATSGGVADGYGYTF.

This chain links TRBV5-4 with TRBJ2-4, with 14 bases that match TRBD2. The DNA end is a closer match to TRBJ2-5, so the J assignment may be wrong. The CDR3 contains 16 residues. Looked up from germline, CDR1 is SGHNT and CDR2 is YYREEE (reference sequence). CDR3 nucleotides: TGTGCCAGCAGCGGGGGACTAGCGGGGGCCCAAGAGACCCAGTACTTC. It codes for CASSGGLAGAQETQYF.

The J gene is TRBJ1-1, the V gene TRBV25-1; possibly TRBD1 for D (5 bases). The CDR3 is made up of 13 amino acids. Trimming left V 1 base short and J 6 bases short, with 9 bases between. Germline V gene sequence: CDR1 MGHDK, CDR2 SYGVNS. The CDR3 DNA is TGTGCCAGCAGTGAATTCGCCAGGGCTGAAGCTTTCTTT. It translates to CASSEFARAEAFF.

This sequence joins TRBV12-3 or TRBV12-4 and TRBJ1-1, with TRBD1 as a possible D gene (6 bases). This CDR3 is built from 15 residues. The V end was cut by 7 bases, the J end by 0 bases, with 15 bases between. CDR3 loop: CASKNGQTLNTEAFF. CDR3 bases: TGTGCCAGCAAAAACGGACAGACCTTGAACACTGAAGCTTTCTTT.